The 18 T cell receptor beta chains reported below all come from one sample, sequenced in a study of blood T cell repertoires in COVID-19. Repertoires were generated with immunoSEQ multiplex PCR, while TCRdb's copy carries only in-frame clones and drops some. The data hold hundreds of thousands of clones, with around 85% observed a single time. Input material: PBMCs or T cells enriched from blood (not recorded which). The origin of the receptors is a woman in her twenties or thirties who had been exposed to COVID-19.

The chain uses TRBV29-1 and TRBJ1-6, with TRBD1 as a possible D gene (5 bases). In germline, CDR1 is SQVTM, CDR2 ANQGSEA. Trimming took 1 base from V and 7 from J, leaving 8 bases between them. This CDR3 region has 13 residues. The CDR3 nucleotides read TGCAGCGTTGAAGGGCAGGGAAATTCACCCCTCCACTTT. Encoded protein: CSVEGQGNSPLHF.

The rearrangement links TRBV9 to TRBJ2-7; D is ambiguous. V lost 4 bases, J lost 0 bases, and 11 bases lay in between. The germline V gene encodes CDR1 SGDLS and CDR2 YYNGEE. The CDR3 totals 14 residues. CDR3 loop: CASSSPRNSYEQYF. The DNA for the CDR3 is TGTGCCAGCAGCTCCCCCAGGAACTCCTACGAGCAGTACTTC.

This chain links TRBV5-8 with TRBJ1-4, with D uncertain. V was pared by 1 base and J by 0 bases, with 22 bases between. CDR3 size: 20 residues. Germline V gene lookup returns CDR1 SGHTS and CDR2 YDEGEE. The CDR3: CASSLYVGSITTTTNEKLFF. CDR3 coding DNA: TGTGCCAGCAGCTTGTACGTGGGCAGCATCACCACAACAACTAATGAAAAACTGTTTTTT.

For this clone: An end of the junction differs from the germline gene, which may be a read error. The chain is built from TRBV6-2 or TRBV6-3 and TRBJ2-5; 10 bases agree with TRBD1. CDR3 size: 20 residues. Germline CDR1 and CDR2: MNHEY and SVGEGT. CDR3 nucleotides: TGTGCCAGCAGTCACTCCACCAGACAGGGGGCTTCGGACCATCAAGAGACCCAGTACTTC. It is translated as CASSHSTRQGASDHQETQYF.

V and J are TRBV18 and TRBJ2-5; D gene uncertain. Trimming pared 1 base from V and 1 base from J, leaving 16 bases between. Germline CDR1 and CDR2: KGHSH and LQKENI. The CDR3 has 17 amino acids. CDR3 protein: CASSPLTGSGSQETQYF. In nucleotides, the CDR3 is TGTGCCAGCTCACCACTCACCGGTTCAGGTTCCCAAGAGACCCAGTACTTC.

This clone was observed once. The chain employs TRBV27 and TRBJ1-4; tentatively, D is TRBD1 (5 bases). The V end was cut by 4 bases, the J end by 8 bases, with 14 bases between. Germline CDR1 is MNHEY and CDR2 is SMNVEV (reference sequence). The CDR3 totals 14 residues. This CDR3 is CASSSRGGVEKLFF. CDR3 bases: TGTGCCAGCAGTTCTCGGGGGGGAGTGGAAAAACTGTTTTTT.

The chain combines TRBV18 with TRBJ1-1; D gene uncertain. This CDR3 has 12 amino acids. Trimming stripped 3 bases from V and 3 bases from J, with 5 bases between. The germline CDR1 and CDR2 sequences are KGHSH and LQKENI. The CDR3 coding sequence is TGTGCCAGCTCACCGGCCCACACTGAAGCTTTCTTT. It translates to CASSPAHTEAFF.

The genes are TRBV6-2 or TRBV6-3 and TRBJ2-1; 9 bases align to TRBD2. CDR3 length: 17 residues. Germline assignment: CDR1 MNHEY and CDR2 SVGEGT. V lost 0 bases and J lost 3; bases outside the gene matches: 6. The CDR3 nucleotides read TGTGCCAGCAGTTACTCCTTGAGCGGGGGGTTCTACAATGAGCAGTTCTTC. This encodes CASSYSLSGGFYNEQFF.

As to this clone: At one boundary the junction diverges from the germline segment, which might be a read error. The rearrangement joins TRBV19 to TRBJ1-5; 7 nucleotides line up with TRBD1. CDR3 length: 16 amino acids. The germline CDR1 and CDR2 sequences are LNHDA and SQIVND (reference sequence). The CDR3 DNA follows: TGTGCCAGTAGTCTAGAGACAGGGTACAGCAATCAGCCCCAGCATTTT. Its protein product is CASSLETGYSNQPQHF. Complete variable domain (other parts from reference TRBV19 and TRBJ1-5): DGGITQSPKYLFRKEGQNVTLSCEQNLNHDAMYWYRQDPGQGLRLIYYSQIVNDFQKGDIAEGYSVSREKKESFPLTVTSAQKNPTAFYLCASSLETGYSNQPQHFGDGTRLSIL.

Points on this clone: Other DNA sequences within the sample encode an identical CDR3. This sequence joins TRBV7-2 and TRBJ2-7; a weak D match, TRBD2 (5 bases). This CDR3 is built from 15 residues. Deletions cut 5 bases from V and 0 bases from J, with 14 bases between. Germline V gives CDR1 SGHTA, CDR2 FQGNSA. The CDR3 DNA is TGTGCCAGCAGCGAAGGACTGGGAAGCTCCTACGAGCAGTACTTC. Protein sequence: CASSEGLGSSYEQYF.

CDR3 region: CASSLEGENYNEQFF. The DNA of the CDR3 is TGTGCCAGCAGCTTAGAGGGAGAAAACTACAATGAGCAGTTCTTC. The rearrangement links TRBV11-3 to TRBJ2-1, with a tentative D call TRBD2 (5 bases). V was pared by 0 bases and J by 3 bases, with 9 bases between. CDR3 length: 15 amino acids. Germline assignment: CDR1 SGHNT and CDR2 YENEEA.

The rearrangement uses TRBV10-2 and TRBJ1-1, with 9 nucleotides matching TRBD1. This CDR3 is built from 17 residues. Germline V gene data show CDR1 as WSHSY and CDR2 as SAAADI. V lost 6 bases and J lost 1; bases outside the gene matches: 12. The CDR3 DNA follows: TGCGCCAGCAGGATTACACACAGGGGGCCGGCGAACACTGAAGCTTTCTTT. Protein product: CASRITHRGPANTEAFF.

This rearrangement joins TRBV9 to TRBJ2-7; 9 bases are shared with TRBD2. Germline CDR1 SGDLS, CDR2 YYNGEE. With 3 bases clipped from V and 3 bases from J, the junction kept 4 bases outside the gene matches. The CDR3 totals 14 residues. In DNA form, the CDR3 reads TGTGCCAGCAGCGCACAGACTAGCGGCTACGAGCAGTACTTC. Its translation: CASSAQTSGYEQYF. Based on the CDR3 plus reference TRBV9 and TRBJ2-7, the full variable domain is DSGVTQTPKHLITATGQRVTLRCSPRSGDLSVYWYQQSLDQGLQFLIQYYNGEERAKGNILERFSAQQFPDLHSELNLSSLELGDSALYFCASSAQTSGYEQYFGPGTRLTVT.

This clone was counted a few times. The V call is TRBV6-2 or TRBV6-3, the J call TRBJ1-5, with 8 bases aligning to TRBD1. Losses at the gene ends were 2 bases for V and 7 bases for J; bases not matched to a gene: 7. This CDR3 is 15 amino acids long. The germline V gene has CDR1 MNHEY and CDR2 SVGEGT. The CDR3, as DNA: TGTGCCAGCAGTTACGGACAGGGTTTTCGACAGCCCCAGCATTTT. Protein product: CASSYGQGFRQPQHF.

This rearrangement joins TRBV24-1 to TRBJ2-1; TRBD1 matches 12 bases. Trimming cost V 12 bases and J 4 bases; bases outside gene matches: 9. CDR1 and CDR2 (germline): KGHDR, SFDVKD. The CDR3 is made up of 15 amino acids. The DNA of the CDR3 is TGTGCCTGTAGATCGGGACAGGGGGCATACAATGAGCAGTTCTTC. Its translation is CACRSGQGAYNEQFF.

The chain combines TRBV9 with TRBJ1-6; D is perhaps TRBD1 (6 bases). Trimming cost V 1 base and J 9 bases, with 11 bases left between them. The CDR3 loop spans 14 amino acids. The germline V gene has CDR1 SGDLS and CDR2 YYNGEE. CDR3 sequence reads: CASSVKQGGSPLHF. DNA for the CDR3: TGTGCCAGCAGCGTAAAACAGGGCGGTTCACCCCTCCACTTT.

The chain joins TRBV28 to TRBJ2-1; a weak D match, TRBD2 (5 bases). Trimming took off 8 bases at V and 2 bases at J, with 13 bases between the two ends. The CDR3 runs to 14 residues. CDR1 and CDR2 from the germline V gene are MDHEN and SYDVKM. The CDR3 coding sequence is TGTGCCAGCTTGAGTAGCGAGGCCTACAATGAGCAGTTCTTC. This codes for CASLSSEAYNEQFF.

The chain carries TRBV7-6 and TRBJ2-2; D is possibly TRBD1 (5 bases). V was pared by 9 bases and J by 1 base, with 15 bases between. Germline values: CDR1 SGHVS, CDR2 FNYEAQ. There are 15 residues in the CDR3. DNA for the CDR3: TGTGCCAGTGCCTTTCGGACACAGAACACCGGGGAGCTGTTTTTT. Protein product: CASAFRTQNTGELFF.